This TCR beta chain was found in a study of beta chain features in type 1 diabetes. Overall study context: Cells sorted and examined across all samples totaled approximately 100,000,000. Whole-study findings and limits: Diminished insertions and augmented deletions at VDJ junctions characterized type 1 diabetes patients. Researchers cautioned that cDNA sequencing could over-represent cells with high TCR expression.

As to this clone: Its antigen is not identified.

Markers CD45RO/CCR7/CD25/CD127/CD95/CD27 served to sort CD4+ naive, central memory, regulatory and stem cell-like memory cells. This CDR3 is 14 amino acids long. The V gene end was trimmed by 3 bases and the J gene end by 7 bases; junction bases not matched to a gene: 9. The germline V gene encodes CDR1 SGHNT and CDR2 YYREEE (reference sequence). Sequenced material consisted of expressed TCRB transcripts (all of the isolated RNA was reverse transcribed). This table comes from immunoSEQ multiplex PCR, and its TCRdb copy is limited to in-frame clones, with some not included. The sample records 310,000 or so clones, 9.5% to 11% being singletons.

Sequences were obtained from naive CD4+ T cells from blood. The source of this sequence is a woman in her 30s in good health. This rearrangement joins TRBV5-4 to TRBJ1-2, with 7 positions matching TRBD1. CDR3 sequence reads: CASSSGQPPFGYTF. The DNA for the CDR3 is TGTGCCAGCAGCTCGGGACAGCCTCCCTTTGGCTACACCTTC.